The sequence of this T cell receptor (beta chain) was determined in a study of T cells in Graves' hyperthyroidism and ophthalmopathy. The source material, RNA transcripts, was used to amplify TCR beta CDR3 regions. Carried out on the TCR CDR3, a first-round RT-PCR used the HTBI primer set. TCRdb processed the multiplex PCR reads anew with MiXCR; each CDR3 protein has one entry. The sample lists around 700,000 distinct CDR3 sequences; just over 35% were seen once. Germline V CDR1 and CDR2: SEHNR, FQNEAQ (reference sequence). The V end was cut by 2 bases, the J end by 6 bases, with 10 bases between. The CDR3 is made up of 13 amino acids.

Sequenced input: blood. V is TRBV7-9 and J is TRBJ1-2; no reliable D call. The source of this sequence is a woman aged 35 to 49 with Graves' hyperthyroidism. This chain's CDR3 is CASSLSGINGYTF. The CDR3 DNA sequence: TGTGCCAGCAGCTTAAGCGGCATCAATGGCTACACCTTC.